The subject of this entry is one T cell receptor beta chain. The source of the sample is a study of blood T cell repertoires in COVID-19. At the level of the study: Material from acute and convalescent COVID-19 was sourced from the United States, Italy and Spain. PBMCs, B-cell-depleted T cells, or T cells were the source of the cDNA or gDNA that made up the material.

V dropped 5 bases and J dropped 1; count of bases not matched to a gene: 1. Germline V lookup: CDR1 MNHEY, CDR2 SMNVEV (reference sequence). This CDR3 region has 13 residues. As processed by the authors: It was from reference gene primer amplification that nucleated cell counts were estimated. Libraries were prepared by immunoSEQ multiplex PCR; TCRdb keeps only in-frame clonotypes and omits some of them. V and J calls and clone size follow that table, whereas D and trimming were derived from the DNA. The repertoire consists of 120,000 or so clones, with approximately 82% occurring once and the leading ten covering approximately 6.3%.

This sequence originates from a man older than 75 with active or convalescent COVID-19. This rearrangement joins TRBV27 to TRBJ1-1; 7 bases line up with TRBD1. Sequenced material: peripheral blood. CDR3 DNA sequence: TGTGCCAGCAGTCACAGGGGGAACACTGAAGCTTTCTTT. This translates into CASSHRGNTEAFF.